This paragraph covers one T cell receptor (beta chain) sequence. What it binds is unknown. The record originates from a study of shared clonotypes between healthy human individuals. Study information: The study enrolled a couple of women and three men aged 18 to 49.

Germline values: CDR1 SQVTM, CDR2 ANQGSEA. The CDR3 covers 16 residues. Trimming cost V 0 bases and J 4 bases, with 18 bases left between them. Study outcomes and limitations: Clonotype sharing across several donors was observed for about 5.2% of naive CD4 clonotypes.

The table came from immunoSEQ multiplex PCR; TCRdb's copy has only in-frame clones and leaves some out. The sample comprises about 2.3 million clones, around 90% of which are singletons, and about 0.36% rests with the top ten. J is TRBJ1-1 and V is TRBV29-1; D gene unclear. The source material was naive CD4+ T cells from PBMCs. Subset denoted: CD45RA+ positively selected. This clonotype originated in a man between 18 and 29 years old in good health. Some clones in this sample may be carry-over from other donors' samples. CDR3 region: CSVEDRTVHRITEAFF. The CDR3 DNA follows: TGCAGCGTTGAAGATCGAACAGTACACCGGATCACTGAAGCTTTCTTT. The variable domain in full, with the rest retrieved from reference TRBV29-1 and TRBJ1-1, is SAVISQKPSRDICQRGTSLTIQCQVDSQVTMMFWYRQQPGQSLTLIATANQGSEATYESGFVIDKFPISRPNLTFSTLTVSNMSPEDSSIYLCSVEDRTVHRITEAFFGQGTRLTVV.